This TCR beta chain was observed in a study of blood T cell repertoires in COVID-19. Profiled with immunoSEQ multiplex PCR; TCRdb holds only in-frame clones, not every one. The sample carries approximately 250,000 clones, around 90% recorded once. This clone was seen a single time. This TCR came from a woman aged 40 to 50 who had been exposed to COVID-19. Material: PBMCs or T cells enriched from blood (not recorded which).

The CDR3 region has the DNA TGTGCCAGCAGCTTAATAGGGGGTGAGACCCAGTACTTC. Translation: CASSLIGGETQYF. This sequence joins TRBV7-9 and TRBJ2-5, with D possibly being TRBD1 (6 bases). Germline V gene sequence: CDR1 SEHNR, CDR2 FQNEAQ (reference sequence). V shed 2 bases and J shed 5 bases, with 9 bases lying between them. The CDR3 length is 13 residues.